This T cell receptor beta chain was sequenced in a study of beta chain features in type 1 diabetes. Study at large: Healthy donors, compared against patients, showed similar age, gender and cell yields.

Whole-study findings and limits: The study found that naive, central memory and Treg TCRB repertoires appeared more similar in patients than in healthy donors.

Remarks on this clone: The antigen is unknown.

Expressed TCRB transcripts were sequenced after all isolated RNA was converted to cDNA. The data were produced by immunoSEQ multiplex PCR, yet TCRdb's version contains in-frame clones alone and is incomplete. The sample consists of under 900,000 clones, 17% of them appearing once. The specimen was naive CD4+ T cells from blood. This receptor was taken from a woman aged 18-29 years in good health.

This chain's CDR3 is CASGRAGTSGSYNEQFF. Here the CDR3 DNA reads TGTGCCAGTGGGCGAGCGGGAACTTCTGGGTCCTACAATGAGCAGTTCTTC. This chain uses TRBV19 with TRBJ2-1; TRBD2 matches at 7 bases. Germline CDR1 reads LNHDA; CDR2 reads SQIVND (reference sequence). J gave up 1 base and V 8 bases, and 14 bases lay outside the gene matches. The CDR3 is 17 amino acids.